A single sample gave rise to the 25 T cell receptor beta chains below, sequenced in a study of OX40 agonist ivuxolimab in advanced cancers. Assay used: immunoSEQ multiplex PCR; TCRdb lists only in-frame clones, some missing. The table records approximately 50,000 clones, 84% of them present only once. The sample was CD4+ or CD8+ T cells sorted from blood, taken in a trial of the OX40 agonist ivuxolimab. These receptors were taken from an adult with an advanced solid tumor such as melanoma, head and neck, liver or kidney cancer.

The gene calls are TRBV10-1 and TRBJ1-3, with D maybe TRBD1 (6 bases). Trimming removed 2 bases from V and 8 bases from J, with 19 bases in between. From germline, CDR1 is WNHNN and CDR2 SYGVQD (reference sequence). The CDR3 totals 16 residues. The CDR3, as DNA: TGCGCCAGCAGTGAGCGTCCCTTAGGGGGTCCGGACACCATATATTTT. It encodes CASSERPLGGPDTIYF.

This rearrangement joins TRBV7-8 to TRBJ2-7; tentatively, D is TRBD1 or TRBD2 (5 bases each). V was clipped by 5 bases and J by 4 bases, with 15 bases between them. Germline values: CDR1 SGHVS, CDR2 FQNEAQ. The CDR3 runs to 14 residues. CDR3 in amino acids: CASSVGTVPYEQYF. The CDR3 coding sequence is TGTGCCAGCAGCGTCGGGACGGTACCTTACGAGCAGTACTTC.

The genes are TRBV7-2 and TRBJ1-4, with 7 bases lining up with TRBD1. The CDR3 runs 12 residues. V gave up 5 bases and J gave up 10 bases; unmatched junction bases: 4. Per germline, CDR1 SGHTA and CDR2 FQGNSA. In DNA, the CDR3 is TGTGCCAGCAGCCTCGGACAGGCAAAACTGTTTTTT. Protein product: CASSLGQAKLFF.

The V and J genes are TRBV19 and TRBJ1-2, with 7 bases lining up with TRBD1. The CDR3 contains 14 residues. J gave up 8 bases and V 4 bases, and 10 bases lay outside the gene matches. Germline V CDR1 and CDR2: LNHDA, SQIVND (reference sequence). CDR3 bases: TGTGCCAGTAGTACTCCACAGGGGCGAGAAGGCTACACCTTC. Encoded protein: CASSTPQGREGYTF.

The V gene is TRBV18, the J gene TRBJ2-1; D unresolved. The CDR3 is 15 amino acids. Between the trimmed V and J ends, which lost 4 bases and 4 bases, there was a span of 14 bases. Per germline, CDR1 KGHSH and CDR2 LQKENI. The CDR3 protein is CASSREDGVYNEQFF. The CDR3 DNA sequence: TGTGCCAGCTCACGAGAGGATGGGGTTTACAATGAGCAGTTCTTC.

This chain links TRBV28 with TRBJ2-7; no firm D call. Trimming took 2 bases from V and 9 from J, leaving 14 bases between them. Germline assignment: CDR1 MDHEN and CDR2 SYDVKM. This CDR3 has 13 amino acids. The CDR3 region has the DNA TGTGCCAGCAGTTTAGAAGACACTCCTGCGCAGTACTTC. This translates into CASSLEDTPAQYF.

The chain is built from TRBV27 and TRBJ2-1; 12 nucleotides align to TRBD2. J was trimmed by 7 bases and V by 5 bases; bases with no gene match: 12. CDR1 MNHEY and CDR2 SMNVEV come from the germline V gene (reference sequence). The CDR3 has 17 amino acids. For the CDR3, the DNA is TGTGCCAGCAGTCCCTGGACTAGCGGGACGAATGGAAATGAGCAGTTCTTC. Its protein is CASSPWTSGTNGNEQFF.

The rearrangement links TRBV30 to TRBJ2-3; D unresolved. The length of the CDR3 is 12 residues. With 0 bases removed from V and 6 bases from J, the gap between germline ends came to 7 bases. CDR1 GTSNPN and CDR2 SVGIG come from the germline V gene (reference sequence). In DNA, the CDR3 is TGTGCCTGGAGTGTAAAAGGTGATACGCAGTATTTT. Protein product: CAWSVKGDTQYF.

The rearrangement uses TRBV9 and TRBJ2-1; possibly TRBD1 or TRBD2 for D (5 bases each). Germline CDR1 SGDLS, CDR2 YYNGEE. V lost 0 bases and J 8 bases, leaving 12 bases between the germline ends. The CDR3 covers 14 residues. The CDR3 is CASSVGRTSYEQFF. The CDR3, as DNA: TGTGCCAGCAGCGTAGGGAGGACATCCTATGAGCAGTTCTTC.

The chain is built from TRBV5-1 and TRBJ1-2; D call uncertain. The CDR3 loop spans 13 amino acids. CDR1 and CDR2 (germline): SGHRS, YFSETQ. The V end was cut by 0 bases, the J end by 0 bases, with 3 bases between. In DNA form, the CDR3 reads TGCGCCAGCAGCTTGGAATCTAACTATGGCTACACCTTC. This codes for CASSLESNYGYTF. The full variable domain, with the rest looked up from reference TRBV5-1 and TRBJ1-2, is KAGVTQTPRYLIKTRGQQVTLSCSPISGHRSVSWYQQTPGQGLQFLFEYFSETQRNKGNFPGRFSGRQFSNSRSEMNVSTLELGDSALYLCASSLESNYGYTFGSGTRLTVV.

The chain couples TRBV12-5 to TRBJ2-1; 10 bases agree with TRBD2. The CDR3 totals 17 residues. Germline V gene lookup returns CDR1 LGHNT and CDR2 FRNRAP. With 1 base clipped from V and 6 bases from J, the junction kept 9 bases outside the gene matches. CDR3 sequence reads: CASGLAAGLARFNEQFF. Here the CDR3 DNA reads TGTGCTAGTGGTTTGGCCGCGGGACTAGCGAGATTCAATGAGCAGTTCTTC.

This chain connects TRBV19 to TRBJ1-2; 8 positions agree with TRBD1. The CDR3 has 13 residues. Germline V gene lookup returns CDR1 LNHDA and CDR2 SQIVND (reference sequence). Trimming cost V 4 bases and J 3 bases; bases outside gene matches: 1. CDR3 sequence: CASSTTGDYGYTF. In DNA, the CDR3 is TGTGCCAGTAGTACGACAGGGGACTATGGCTACACCTTC. Full variable domain (rest looked up from reference TRBV19 and TRBJ1-2): DGGITQSPKYLFRKEGQNVTLSCEQNLNHDAMYWYRQDPGQGLRLIYYSQIVNDFQKGDIAEGYSVSREKKESFPLTVTSAQKNPTAFYLCASSTTGDYGYTFGSGTRLTVV.

The V and J genes are TRBV6-6 and TRBJ2-5; D gene uncertain. CDR1 and CDR2 from the germline V gene are MNHNY and SVGAGI (reference sequence). Trimming stripped 6 bases from V and 8 bases from J, with 13 bases between. The CDR3 has 12 amino acids. The CDR3: CASSPLTTTQYF. In nucleotides, the CDR3 is TGTGCCAGCAGCCCCCTGACCACTACCCAGTACTTC.

V usage is TRBV11-3 and J usage is TRBJ2-1; D possibly corresponds to TRBD1 (5 bases). In germline, CDR1 is SGHNT, CDR2 YENEEA. The CDR3 is 17 amino acids. V was cut by 5 bases and J by 6 bases, with 23 bases left in between. CDR3 sequence reads: CASSPRQGTPGGNEQFF. The CDR3, as DNA: TGTGCCAGCAGCCCTCGCCAGGGTACTCCGGGCGGCAATGAGCAGTTCTTC.

The chain couples TRBV19 to TRBJ1-6, with a possible D match to TRBD1 (6 bases). The CDR3 is 13 residues long. The V end lost 8 bases, the J end lost 7 bases, and 12 bases lay between the germline ends. Germline V gene sequence: CDR1 LNHDA, CDR2 SQIVND (reference sequence). The CDR3 is CASQPTGNSPLHF. In DNA form, the CDR3 reads TGTGCCAGTCAACCGACAGGAAATTCACCCCTCCACTTT.

The chain has TRBV29-1 and TRBJ1-1, with 9 bases lining up with TRBD1. V trimming: 3 bases; J trimming: 1 base; junction bases outside the gene matches: 6. CDR1 and CDR2 from the germline V gene are SQVTM and ANQGSEA. The CDR3 length is 15 residues. Written as DNA, the CDR3 is TGCAGCGTTGACACACAGGGGGCTACGAACACTGAAGCTTTCTTT. Its translation: CSVDTQGATNTEAFF.

The chain recombines TRBV29-1 with TRBJ1-4; 7 positions agree with TRBD1. CDR1 SQVTM and CDR2 ANQGSEA come from the germline V gene. This CDR3 is built from 12 residues. J gave up 8 bases and V 6 bases, and 6 bases lay outside the gene matches. The CDR3: CSVSGGEEKLFF. DNA for the CDR3: TGCAGCGTCTCAGGGGGGGAAGAAAAACTGTTTTTT. The full variable domain, completed using reference TRBV29-1 and TRBJ1-4, is SAVISQKPSRDICQRGTSLTIQCQVDSQVTMMFWYRQQPGQSLTLIATANQGSEATYESGFVIDKFPISRPNLTFSTLTVSNMSPEDSSIYLCSVSGGEEKLFFGSGTQLSVL.

This chain links TRBV9 with TRBJ2-2; D is ambiguous. CDR3 length equals 15 residues. The V gene lost 0 bases and the J gene lost 2 bases, with 8 bases spanning the gap. The germline CDR1 and CDR2 sequences are SGDLS and YYNGEE. CDR3 sequence (DNA): TGTGCCAGCAGCGTAGGTGGGATAAACACCGGGGAGCTGTTTTTT. Its protein is CASSVGGINTGELFF.

The rearrangement uses TRBV15 and TRBJ2-7, with D tentatively TRBD2 (5 bases). CDR3 length equals 15 residues. The V and J ends lost 0 bases and 5 bases respectively, with 14 bases between them. CDR1 and CDR2 (germline): LNHNV, YYDKDF (reference sequence). CDR3 nucleotide sequence: TGTGCCACCAGCAGAGATCTAGAGGGTCTACACGAGCAGTACTTC. It specifies CATSRDLEGLHEQYF.

V is TRBV15 and J is TRBJ2-3; TRBD2 aligns across 13 bases. The CDR3 extends over 17 amino acids. Germline V lookup: CDR1 LNHNV, CDR2 YYDKDF (reference sequence). J lost 6 bases, V lost 4 bases, and 10 bases had no gene match. DNA of the CDR3: TGTGCCACCAGCAATCGTCTCACTAGCGGGAGGGCCGATACGCAGTATTTT. It translates to CATSNRLTSGRADTQYF.

This clone was seen once. The gene calls are TRBV15 and TRBJ2-7; 9 bases map to TRBD2. The germline V gene has CDR1 LNHNV and CDR2 YYDKDF (reference sequence). The V and J ends lost 1 base and 2 bases, in that order; junction bases with no gene match: 3. This CDR3 has 15 amino acids. Here the CDR3 reads CATSRGRGGPYEQYF. CDR3 bases: TGTGCCACCAGCAGAGGGCGGGGGGGCCCCTACGAGCAGTACTTC.

The V call is TRBV7-2, the J call TRBJ2-7; 7 nucleotides agree with TRBD1. With V trimmed by 4 bases and J by 6 bases, 6 bases remained unmatched. Germline V gene data show CDR1 as SGHTA and CDR2 as FQGNSA. The CDR3 contains 13 residues. DNA for the CDR3: TGTGCCAGCAGCTCGGGAAGGGGGCTCGAGCAGTACTTC. The encoded protein is CASSSGRGLEQYF.

This chain joins TRBV29-1 and TRBJ2-7, with D possibly being TRBD1 (6 bases). From germline, CDR1 is SQVTM and CDR2 ANQGSEA. The CDR3 totals 10 residues. V lost 5 bases and J lost 4, with 6 bases in between. The CDR3 sequence: CSVRGYEQYF. The CDR3 nucleotides read TGCAGCGTTAGGGGGTACGAGCAGTACTTC.

The chain recombines TRBV5-1 with TRBJ2-5, with D perhaps TRBD1 (5 bases). V lost 4 bases and J 2 bases, leaving 12 bases between the germline ends. There are 14 residues in the CDR3. Germline V gives CDR1 SGHRS, CDR2 YFSETQ. DNA of the CDR3: TGCGCCAGCAGCCAGGGTGACAGACAAGAGACCCAGTACTTC. Translation gives CASSQGDRQETQYF.

The CDR3 DNA reads TGTGCCAGCAGTCAACCCGAGAACACTGAAGCTTTCTTT. Its protein is CASSQPENTEAFF. The genes are TRBV6-6 and TRBJ1-1; D is unresolved. The CDR3 spans 13 residues. V lost 5 bases to trimming and J lost 1 base, with 8 bases between them. Germline-derived CDR1 and CDR2 are MNHNY and SVGAGI (reference sequence).